The 24 T cell receptor beta chains presented below share a single source sample, sequenced in a study of T cells in localized non-small cell lung cancer. Clones were sequenced by immunoSEQ multiplex PCR, and TCRdb holds only the in-frame ones, with some missing. Altogether 1,300 to 1,500 clones are present, more than 20% being singletons, with the ten largest covering around 17%. The sample here was normal lung tissue next to the tumor, taken before any cancer treatment. The source of these receptors is a male donor older than 55 with stage III squamous cell lung carcinoma.

V usage is TRBV19 and J usage is TRBJ2-1; 7 bases match TRBD2. CDR1 is LNHDA, CDR2 SQIVND, per germline (reference sequence). J gave up 10 bases and V 3 bases, and 12 bases lay outside the gene matches. This CDR3 spans 15 amino acids. The DNA of the CDR3 is TGTGCCAGTAGTATCAAGGCTAGCGGCCTTAGGGAGCAGTTCTTC. Translated: CASSIKASGLREQFF.

This clone is deemed medium-sized. The chain recombines TRBV11-3 with TRBJ1-1; 9 nucleotides align to TRBD1. CDR3 length: 15 residues. J gave up 1 base and V 5 bases, and 5 bases lay outside the gene matches. The germline V gene encodes CDR1 SGHNT and CDR2 YENEEA. As DNA, the CDR3 is TGTGCCAGCAGCAGTGGGACAGGGTCGAACACTGAAGCTTTCTTT. It yields the protein CASSSGTGSNTEAFF.

The chain couples TRBV7-1 to TRBJ2-2; D call uncertain. TRBV7-1 has ORF status, its function being uncertain. The CDR3 runs to 13 residues. V gave up 6 bases and J gave up 4 bases, with 9 bases separating them. CDR3: CASSPVPTGELFF. The DNA of the CDR3 is TGTGCCAGCAGTCCAGTACCCACCGGGGAGCTGTTTTTT.

This sequence joins TRBV12-5 and TRBJ1-2; unclear D gene. Per the germline V gene, CDR1 is LGHNT and CDR2 is FRNRAP. The length of the CDR3 is 16 residues. Trimming stripped 5 bases from V and 4 bases from J, with 20 bases between. The CDR3 DNA is TGTGCTAGTGGTCCCGCCCTGGGTCAAACCGCCTATGGCTACACCTTC. Protein sequence: CASGPALGQTAYGYTF.

The chain uses TRBV11-3 and TRBJ2-1, with 9 bases lining up with TRBD1. The CDR3 has 15 amino acids. V dropped 3 bases and J dropped 3; count of bases not matched to a gene: 3. Germline lookup yields CDR1 SGHNT and CDR2 YENEEA. CDR3 sequence: CASSFSGQGYNEQFF. CDR3 coding DNA: TGTGCCAGCAGCTTTTCGGGACAGGGCTACAATGAGCAGTTCTTC. The full variable domain, in which reference TRBV11-3 and TRBJ2-1 provide the parts outside the CDR3, is EAGVVQSPRYKIIEKKQPVAFWCNPISGHNTLYWYLQNLGQGPELLIRYENEEAVDDSQLPKDRFSAERLKGVDSTLKIQPAELGDSAVYLCASSFSGQGYNEQFFGPGTRLTVL.

CDR3 amino acids: CASSVLGGHNEKLFF. The CDR3 region has the DNA TGTGCCAGCAGTGTTCTCGGGGGACATAATGAAAAACTGTTTTTT. This chain uses TRBV2 with TRBJ1-4; D is possibly TRBD1 (6 bases). Germline values: CDR1 SNHLY, CDR2 FYNNEI. The CDR3 totals 15 residues. Trimming left V 4 bases short and J 4 bases short, with 13 bases between.

This clone was counted between two and nine times. The chain recombines TRBV9 with TRBJ2-1, with a tentative D call TRBD1 (6 bases). The V gene lost 3 bases and the J gene lost 8 bases, with 12 bases spanning the gap. The length of the CDR3 is 13 residues. The V gene's germline CDR1 is SGDLS and CDR2 YYNGEE. The CDR3 DNA reads as TGTGCCAGCAGCGCGGGACATTCCGATGAGCAGTTCTTC. Protein: CASSAGHSDEQFF.

This clone came up once. The chain carries TRBV19 and TRBJ2-4; D gene ambiguous. Germline V lookup: CDR1 LNHDA, CDR2 SQIVND (reference sequence). Trimming took 1 base from V and 0 from J, leaving 4 bases between them. The CDR3 is made up of 14 amino acids. This CDR3 is CASSIAAAKNIQYF. CDR3 coding DNA: TGTGCCAGTAGTATAGCGGCAGCCAAAAACATTCAGTACTTC.

This clone has only a few counts. The chain has TRBV6-8 and TRBJ2-7; D tentatively reads TRBD1 or TRBD2 (7 bases each). Trimming took 6 bases from V and 2 from J, leaving 23 bases between them. The germline CDR1 and CDR2 sequences are MNHGY and SAAAGT. This CDR3 region has 17 residues. CDR3 amino acids: CASSVAPAGGAAYEQYF. The DNA for the CDR3 is TGTGCCAGCAGCGTGGCGCCGGCAGGGGGGGCCGCCTACGAGCAGTACTTC.

V usage is TRBV5-1 and J usage is TRBJ2-7; no clear D gene. This CDR3 has 16 residues. Trimming cost V 0 bases and J 3 bases, with 16 bases left between them. Looked up from germline, CDR1 is SGHRS and CDR2 is YFSETQ. The CDR3 spells CASSLGSARLLYEQYF. The CDR3 DNA is TGCGCCAGCAGCTTGGGTTCGGCGAGATTGCTCTACGAGCAGTACTTC.

The chain combines TRBV18 with TRBJ1-3; D gene ambiguous. The germline CDR1 and CDR2 sequences are KGHSH and LQKENI. Trimming left V 2 bases short and J 1 base short, with 6 bases between. This CDR3 is built from 14 residues. CDR3 coding DNA: TGTGCCAGCTCACCAGAGGTATCTGGAAACACCATATATTTT. As protein: CASSPEVSGNTIYF.

The chain carries TRBV18 and TRBJ2-1, with 12 nucleotides matching TRBD2. CDR3 length equals 15 residues. Per the germline V gene, CDR1 is KGHSH and CDR2 is LQKENI. V dropped 6 bases and J dropped 7; count of bases not matched to a gene: 7. The CDR3 reads CASSGTSGGWNEQFF. For the CDR3, the DNA is TGTGCCAGCTCCGGAACTAGCGGGGGGTGGAATGAGCAGTTCTTC.

Here the CDR3 DNA reads TGCAGCGTGTTCGTCCGGGACTATGGCTACACCTTC. Amino acid sequence: CSVFVRDYGYTF. The chain links TRBV29-1 to TRBJ1-2; unclear D gene. The CDR3 is made up of 12 amino acids. The germline V gene encodes CDR1 SQVTM and CDR2 ANQGSEA. The V end was cut by 6 bases, the J end by 3 bases, with 11 bases between.

The chain combines TRBV5-1 with TRBJ2-3; 7 bases line up with TRBD2. J was trimmed by 5 bases and V by 1 base; bases with no gene match: 4. Germline lookup yields CDR1 SGHRS and CDR2 YFSETQ. The CDR3 sequence is 14 residues long. CDR3 sequence (DNA): TGCGCCAGCAGCTTGACTAGCGACGAAGATACGCAGTATTTT. It encodes CASSLTSDEDTQYF. Full variable domain (outside the CDR3, taken from reference TRBV5-1 and TRBJ2-3): KAGVTQTPRYLIKTRGQQVTLSCSPISGHRSVSWYQQTPGQGLQFLFEYFSETQRNKGNFPGRFSGRQFSNSRSEMNVSTLELGDSALYLCASSLTSDEDTQYFGPGTRLTVL.

The rearrangement links TRBV19 to TRBJ1-4, with 9 nucleotides matching TRBD1. Trimming took 6 bases from V and 8 from J; bases not matched to a gene: 10. The germline V gene encodes CDR1 LNHDA and CDR2 SQIVND (reference sequence). This CDR3 spans 15 amino acids. The CDR3 sequence: CASRLTGGVREKLFF. CDR3 coding DNA: TGTGCCAGTAGGCTTACAGGGGGCGTAAGGGAAAAACTGTTTTTT.

The chain has TRBV19 and TRBJ2-7, with a weak D call TRBD1 (5 bases). CDR1 and CDR2 (germline): LNHDA, SQIVND (reference sequence). V lost 5 bases and J lost 0, with 11 bases in between. CDR3 length equals 14 residues. The CDR3 protein is CASSPRQNSYEQYF. Written as DNA, the CDR3 is TGTGCCAGTAGTCCCCGACAGAACTCCTACGAGCAGTACTTC. The full variable domain, its missing parts supplied by reference TRBV19 and TRBJ2-7, is DGGITQSPKYLFRKEGQNVTLSCEQNLNHDAMYWYRQDPGQGLRLIYYSQIVNDFQKGDIAEGYSVSREKKESFPLTVTSAQKNPTAFYLCASSPRQNSYEQYFGPGTRLTVT.

The J gene is TRBJ1-1, the V gene TRBV19; 7 positions agree with TRBD1. CDR1 is LNHDA and CDR2 is SQIVND in the germline V gene (reference sequence). This CDR3 comprises 16 residues. V lost 7 bases to trimming and J lost 1 base; unmatched junction nucleotides: 12. CDR3 sequence reads: CASKPPGQLRNTEAFF. The CDR3 DNA reads TGTGCCAGTAAACCCCCGGGACAGTTGAGGAACACTGAAGCTTTCTTT.

This clone was picked up a small number of times. The CDR3 sequence: CASSEAEAAYGYTF. CDR3 bases: TGTGCCAGCAGTGAAGCGGAGGCGGCCTATGGCTACACCTTC. The chain carries TRBV6-1 and TRBJ1-2; D is undetermined. CDR3 length: 14 amino acids. Germline loops: CDR1 MNHNS, CDR2 SASEGT. V dropped 0 bases and J dropped 4 bases, with 9 bases sitting between them.

In the case of this clone: The read ends 1 residue early relative to the CDR3; the germline J gene fills the gap. The chain carries TRBV10-3 and TRBJ1-2; TRBD1 matches at 11 bases. CDR3 size: 15 residues. After removal of 2 bases from V and 5 bases from J, the junction contained 4 bases not matched to a gene. Looked up from germline, CDR1 is ENHRY and CDR2 is SYGVKD. Partial CDR3 DNA: TGTGCCATCAGTGAGGGACAGGGGGCGCGGTATGGCTACACC. As protein: CAISEGQGARYGYT. The entire CDR3 reads CAISEGQGARYGYTF.

The chain's CDR3 is CASSPGQGKPPLHF. The CDR3 nucleotides are TGTGCCAGCAGTCCAGGACAGGGAAAACCACCCCTCCACTTT. The V call is TRBV6-8, the J call TRBJ1-6, with 8 positions matching TRBD1. Germline CDR1 MNHGY, CDR2 SAAAGT. Trimming cost V 5 bases and J 11 bases; bases outside gene matches: 8. The CDR3 runs to 14 residues.

J is TRBJ2-1 and V is TRBV19; 14 bases line up with TRBD2. V lost 4 bases to trimming and J lost 8 bases; unmatched junction nucleotides: 7. The CDR3 loop spans 16 amino acids. Germline V lookup: CDR1 LNHDA, CDR2 SQIVND (reference sequence). Written as DNA, the CDR3 is TGTGCCAGTAGTAGCCCCGGGACTAGCGGGAGACATGAGCAGTTCTTC. Translation: CASSSPGTSGRHEQFF.

This clone has more than one count but fewer than ten. The J gene is TRBJ2-1, the V gene TRBV5-1; 8 bases are a match to TRBD2. V dropped 0 bases and J dropped 5; count of bases not matched to a gene: 4. This CDR3 spans 15 amino acids. The germline CDR1 and CDR2 sequences are SGHRS and YFSETQ. The CDR3 reads CASSLVGRGNNEQFF. The CDR3 nucleotides read TGCGCCAGCAGCTTGGTCGGGAGGGGTAACAATGAGCAGTTCTTC.

This clone was seen only a few times. The chain recombines TRBV2 with TRBJ1-2; D is undetermined. From germline, CDR1 is SNHLY and CDR2 FYNNEI. The V and J ends lost 2 bases and 6 bases respectively, with 13 bases between them. CDR3 length: 14 residues. DNA for the CDR3: TGTGCCAGCAGTGAATCCCCAGGTCCTGATGGCTACACCTTC. Protein sequence: CASSESPGPDGYTF.

CDR3 nucleotide sequence: TGCGCCAGCAGCTTGGGGGGGACAGTTCAGGAGCCCCAGCATTTT. Its translation is CASSLGGTVQEPQHF. This sequence joins TRBV5-1 and TRBJ1-5; TRBD1 aligns across 7 bases. There are 15 residues in the CDR3. In germline, CDR1 is SGHRS, CDR2 YFSETQ. The junction had 8 bases not matched to a gene; V was cut back by 0 bases and J by 8 bases.